This is a list of T cell receptor beta chains from one sample in a study of shared clonotypes between healthy human individuals. Measured with immunoSEQ multiplex PCR; TCRdb has only the in-frame clones, and not every one. The sample has about 2 million clones, roughly 94% seen once. Input material: naive CD8+ T cells sorted from blood. The source is a man younger than 35 in good health. The CDR3 runs from the conserved cysteine through the conserved F or W. The D gene is left open where the match is weak. Only part of the rows carry a size: once, few, many, or a class if the clone is expanded.

V: TRBV10-2; D: NA; J: TRBJ2-5; size: NA; CDR3: CASSESGPYQETQYF; DNA: TGCGCCAGCAGTGAGTCAGGGCCCTACCAAGAGACCCAGTACTTC
V: TRBV30; D: TRBD1; J: TRBJ2-5; size: once; CDR3: CAWSLDTGVETQYF; DNA: TGTGCCTGGAGTCTGGACACAGGGGTGGAGACCCAGTACTTC
V: TRBV9; D: TRBD2; J: TRBJ2-5; size: NA; CDR3: CASTSGGAGETQYF; DNA: TGTGCCAGCACTAGCGGGGGGGCCGGGGAGACCCAGTACTTC
V: TRBV13; D: TRBD1; J: TRBJ2-5; size: NA; CDR3: CASSSDRDQETQYF; DNA: TGTGCCAGCAGCTCGGACAGGGACCAAGAGACCCAGTACTTC
V: TRBV7-9; D: TRBD1; J: TRBJ2-7; size: NA; CDR3: CASRGDSYEQYF; DNA: TGTGCCAGCAGGGGGGACAGCTACGAGCAGTACTTC
V: TRBV7-6; D: NA; J: TRBJ2-7; size: once; CDR3: CASSSRDTGFEQYF; DNA: TGTGCCAGCAGCAGCCGGGACACAGGCTTCGAGCAGTACTTC
V: TRBV2; D: TRBD1; J: TRBJ1-1; size: once; CDR3: CASRPGQGYPEAFF; DNA: TGTGCCAGCAGACCGGGACAGGGTTACCCTGAAGCTTTCTTT
V: TRBV7-2; D: NA; J: TRBJ2-6; size: NA; CDR3: CASSYHSGPGANVLTF; DNA: TGTGCCAGCAGCTACCACTCGGGGCCTGGGGCCAACGTCCTGACTTTC
V: TRBV7-9; D: NA; J: TRBJ2-7; size: NA; CDR3: CASSLAGRGAGYEQYF; DNA: TGTGCCAGCAGCTTAGCAGGACGGGGAGCCGGTTACGAGCAGTACTTC
V: TRBV9; D: NA; J: TRBJ2-2; size: NA; CDR3: CASSANSANTGELFF; DNA: TGTGCCAGCAGCGCAAACAGCGCGAACACCGGGGAGCTGTTTTTT
V: TRBV19; D: TRBD1; J: TRBJ1-2; size: NA; CDR3: CASSPDRGRSYGYTF; DNA: TGTGCCAGTAGTCCCGACAGGGGAAGGAGCTATGGCTACACCTTC
V: TRBV28; D: NA; J: TRBJ2-7; size: NA; CDR3: CASRSGGGYEQYF; DNA: TGTGCCAGCAGATCGGGGGGCGGGTACGAGCAGTACTTC
V: TRBV6-5; D: NA; J: TRBJ1-2; size: NA; CDR3: CASSYSGLVSNYGYTF; DNA: TGTGCCAGCAGTTACTCGGGGCTAGTTTCCAACTATGGCTACACCTTC
V: TRBV5-6; D: NA; J: TRBJ1-2; size: NA; CDR3: CASSLMGYGYTF; DNA: TGTGCCAGCAGCTTAATGGGCTATGGCTACACCTTC
V: TRBV19; D: NA; J: TRBJ1-5; size: NA; CDR3: CASSAGVPGQPQHF; DNA: TGTGCCAGTAGTGCAGGGGTACCGGGTCAGCCCCAGCATTTT
V: TRBV7-6; D: NA; J: TRBJ1-1; size: NA; CDR3: CASSLATGIGAEAFF; DNA: TGTGCCAGCAGCTTAGCAACAGGGATAGGCGCTGAAGCTTTCTTT
V: TRBV2; D: NA; J: TRBJ2-7; size: NA; CDR3: CASSVTRQETVHEQYF; DNA: TGTGCCAGCAGCGTAACGCGACAGGAGACGGTCCACGAGCAGTACTTC
V: TRBV13; D: TRBD1; J: TRBJ1-4; size: NA; CDR3: CASSRGGQGDEKLFF; DNA: TGTGCCAGCAGCAGGGGGGGACAGGGTGATGAAAAACTGTTTTTT
V: TRBV4-1; D: TRBD2; J: TRBJ2-2; size: NA; CDR3: CASSQVVFGTTNTGELFF; DNA: TGCGCCAGCAGCCAAGTGGTGTTCGGGACTACGAACACCGGGGAGCTGTTTTTT